Below are 26 T cell receptor beta chains sequenced from a single sample in a study of blood T cells in healthy people across ages. PCR was performed a second time for about 7 to 11 cycles using a sample-barcoded 5' primer and a J-beta primer mix. TCRdb re-called the 5' RACE reads through MiXCR, storing one row per CDR3 protein. The table records about 730,000 distinct CDR3 sequences, around 46% of them present only once. Specimen: blood. These receptors all stem from a woman between 55 and 75 years old in good health.

V usage is TRBV5-1 and J usage is TRBJ1-2; D is unresolved. With 0 bases removed from V and 3 bases from J, the gap between germline ends came to 9 bases. CDR1 is SGHRS and CDR2 is YFSETQ in the germline V gene. This CDR3 is 14 amino acids long. The CDR3, as DNA: TGCGCCAGCAGCTTGGAGTACACCGACTATGGCTACACCTTC. This translates into CASSLEYTDYGYTF.

The sample holds many counts of this clonotype. The chain employs TRBV29-1 and TRBJ2-1, with D maybe TRBD2 (6 bases). Per the germline V gene, CDR1 is SQVTM and CDR2 is ANQGSEA. CDR3 length equals 14 residues. The ends were cut back, 7 bases at V and 3 bases at J, with 16 bases in the middle. The CDR3: CSGSLAGFYNEQFF. CDR3 bases: TGCAGCGGGTCACTAGCAGGGTTCTACAATGAGCAGTTCTTC.

This clonotype was seen only a few times. The chain joins TRBV13 to TRBJ2-7, with 9 bases fitting TRBD2. The germline CDR1 and CDR2 sequences are PRHDT and FYEKMQ (reference sequence). The CDR3 is 15 residues long. J gave up 5 bases and V 5 bases, and 10 bases lay outside the gene matches. The CDR3 bases are TGTGCCAGCAGCCGAGCCGCGGGAGGGAGCGACGAGCAGTACTTC. Translation: CASSRAAGGSDEQYF.

The chain links TRBV20-1 to TRBJ2-7; no firm D call. With the DNA end fitting TRBJ2-5 better, the J assignment may be wrong. Germline CDR1 reads DFQATT; CDR2 reads SNEGSKA (reference sequence). The CDR3 has 12 residues. The CDR3 sequence: CSARGPSETQYF. For the CDR3, the DNA is TGCAGTGCTAGAGGTCCCAGTGAGACCCAGTACTTC.

This clonotype was detected a few times. The chain combines TRBV27 with TRBJ2-5, with D perhaps matching TRBD1 (5 bases). The length of the CDR3 is 14 residues. Deletions cut 3 bases from V and 5 bases from J, with 13 bases between. Germline lookup yields CDR1 MNHEY and CDR2 SMNVEV (reference sequence). CDR3 in amino acids: CASSFIGVAETQYF. CDR3 sequence (DNA): TGTGCCAGCAGTTTCATAGGGGTCGCGGAGACCCAGTACTTC.

The sample holds a few counts of this clonotype. The rearrangement uses TRBV30 and TRBJ1-1, with TRBD1 matching 7 bases. This CDR3 has 15 residues. The V and J ends lost 1 base and 0 bases, in that order; junction bases with no gene match: 5. Germline V gives CDR1 GTSNPN, CDR2 SVGIG (reference sequence). The DNA of the CDR3 is TGTGCCTGGAGTGGAAGGGGGCAATTGAACACTGAAGCTTTCTTT. This codes for CAWSGRGQLNTEAFF.

This clonotype was detected ten times or more. DNA of the CDR3: TGCAGTGCTAGTGCTGGATTAAACTATGGCTACACCTTC. The encoded protein is CSASAGLNYGYTF. The J gene is TRBJ1-2, the V gene TRBV20-1, with D hard to call. Germline V gene lookup returns CDR1 DFQATT and CDR2 SNEGSKA (reference sequence). Trimming removed 3 bases from V and 2 bases from J, with 10 bases in between. The length of the CDR3 is 13 residues.

The chain joins TRBV20-1 to TRBJ2-1; D call uncertain. Germline V gene lookup returns CDR1 DFQATT and CDR2 SNEGSKA (reference sequence). Trimming cost V 3 bases and J 3 bases, with 12 bases left between them. The CDR3 has 14 amino acids. CDR3 DNA sequence: TGCAGTGCTAGCCTGGGCACGAACTACAATGAGCAGTTCTTC. It specifies CSASLGTNYNEQFF.

This sequence joins TRBV20-1 and TRBJ2-1; 9 positions agree with TRBD2. Germline V gene data show CDR1 as DFQATT and CDR2 as SNEGSKA (reference sequence). There are 17 residues in the CDR3. V trimming: 1 base; J trimming: 1 base; junction bases outside the gene matches: 8. In nucleotides, the CDR3 is TGCAGTGCTAGAGTTGCTAGCGGGAAGCAGTCCTACAATGAGCAGTTCTTC. Protein: CSARVASGKQSYNEQFF.

This clonotype appeared a few times. The chain is built from TRBV7-2 and TRBJ2-1, with 8 bases aligning to TRBD1. V was pared by 1 base and J by 6 bases, with 2 bases of the junction left unmatched. This CDR3 has 14 amino acids. CDR1 is SGHTA, CDR2 FQGNSA, per germline. The CDR3 coding sequence is TGTGCCAGCAGCTTAGGGGGACAGGCCAATGAGCAGTTCTTC. Its protein is CASSLGGQANEQFF.

This clonotype appeared a few times. The J gene is TRBJ2-7, the V gene TRBV5-1, with D possibly being TRBD1 (6 bases). V was pared by 0 bases and J by 3 bases, with 10 bases between. This CDR3 contains 14 residues. Germline-derived CDR1 and CDR2 are SGHRS and YFSETQ. The CDR3 DNA sequence: TGCGCCAGCAGCTTGGGGACAGCCGTCTACGAGCAGTACTTC. Its translation: CASSLGTAVYEQYF.

Regarding this clonotype: This sequence may be a read error, since a much larger clone differs from it by one base. The rearrangement joins TRBV29-1 to TRBJ2-5, with D possibly called TRBD1 or TRBD2 (5 bases each). This CDR3 is 15 amino acids long. Germline V gene lookup returns CDR1 SQVTM and CDR2 ANQGSEA. Trimming removed 2 bases from V and 5 bases from J, with 18 bases in between. In DNA, the CDR3 is TGCAGCGTTGAATCCAGGGAGTCGGGCCATGAGACCCAGTACTTC. Its translation is CSVESRESGHETQYF.

The rearrangement uses TRBV6-1 and TRBJ1-2, with a possible D match to TRBD1 (5 bases). With 0 bases removed from V and 4 bases from J, the gap between germline ends came to 12 bases. In germline, CDR1 is MNHNS, CDR2 SASEGT. The CDR3 sequence is 15 residues long. The CDR3 coding sequence is TGTGCCAGCAGTGAAGCGCAGGGTGTAGGCTATGGCTACACCTTC. This sequence encodes CASSEAQGVGYGYTF.

Remarks on this clonotype: One base away lies a much larger clone, so this may be a sequencing read error. The chain couples TRBV24-1 to TRBJ2-1, with 12 bases fitting TRBD2. The J segment lost 10 bases and the V segment lost 9 bases, leaving 6 bases of the junction unmatched. Germline V gene sequence: CDR1 KGHDR, CDR2 SFDVKD. CDR3 length: 13 amino acids. The CDR3 is CATAGLAGQEQFF. The DNA for the CDR3 is TGTGCCACCGCGGGACTAGCGGGCCAGGAGCAGTTCTTC.

The chain has TRBV5-1 and TRBJ2-3; weak D call: TRBD2 (6 bases). CDR1 is SGHRS, CDR2 YFSETQ, per germline. The V end lost 0 bases, the J end lost 0 bases, and 11 bases lay between the germline ends. CDR3 length: 16 residues. CDR3: CASSLAGDTSTDTQYF. CDR3 coding DNA: TGCGCCAGCAGCTTGGCGGGAGACACTAGCACAGATACGCAGTATTTT. The variable domain in full, with the rest retrieved from reference TRBV5-1 and TRBJ2-3, is KAGVTQTPRYLIKTRGQQVTLSCSPISGHRSVSWYQQTPGQGLQFLFEYFSETQRNKGNFPGRFSGRQFSNSRSEMNVSTLELGDSALYLCASSLAGDTSTDTQYFGPGTRLTVL.

CDR3 residues: CSVARDRGSGEYF. CDR3 DNA sequence: TGCAGCGTTGCAAGGGACAGGGGAAGTGGAGAGTACTTC. The J gene is TRBJ2-4, the V gene TRBV29-1, with 10 bases lining up with TRBD1. The CDR3 runs to 13 residues. Germline V CDR1 and CDR2: SQVTM, ANQGSEA. The V gene end was trimmed by 4 bases and the J gene end by 14 bases; junction bases not matched to a gene: 11.

This clonotype appeared a few times. This chain joins TRBV5-1 and TRBJ1-4; weak D call: TRBD1 (5 bases). CDR1 and CDR2 (germline): SGHRS, YFSETQ. V shed 1 base and J shed 5 bases, with 12 bases lying between them. CDR3 size: 15 residues. CDR3 sequence (DNA): TGCGCCAGCAGCTTGATGGGGGGAGGAAATGAAAAACTGTTTTTT. This translates into CASSLMGGGNEKLFF.

The chain carries TRBV12-3 or TRBV12-4 and TRBJ2-3, with D possibly TRBD2 on 6 matching bases. The V gene lost 6 bases and the J gene lost 5 bases, with 12 bases spanning the gap. The CDR3 contains 13 residues. The CDR3 reads CASSPPGVDTQYF. The DNA of the CDR3 is TGTGCCAGCAGCCCACCGGGGGTAGATACGCAGTATTTT.

This rearrangement joins TRBV6-5 to TRBJ2-2; D gene uncertain. V lost 4 bases and J lost 1, with 19 bases in between. CDR3 length: 18 residues. Germline V CDR1 and CDR2: MNHEY, SVGAGI. The CDR3 protein is CASSSFGQPRLNTGELFF. The DNA for the CDR3 is TGTGCCAGCAGTTCTTTCGGCCAGCCTAGGTTGAACACCGGGGAGCTGTTTTTT.

This clonotype was seen only a few times. The chain employs TRBV7-8 and TRBJ2-1; 12 nucleotides agree with TRBD2. Unmatched junction bases numbered 7, after V lost 7 bases and J lost 15 bases. The CDR3 sequence is 12 residues long. The germline V gene has CDR1 SGHVS and CDR2 FQNEAQ. The CDR3 region has the DNA TGTGCCAGCACCCCAGGACTAGCGGGAATGTTCTTC. The encoded protein is CASTPGLAGMFF.

The CDR3 nucleotides are TGTGCCAGCAGCTTACGCTTTTCCAACAATGAGCAGTACTTC. It yields the protein CASSLRFSNNEQYF. The rearrangement links TRBV7-2 to TRBJ2-1; the D is unclear. Gene TRBJ2-7 matches the end of the DNA better, so the J call may be wrong. The V gene's germline CDR1 is SGHTA and CDR2 FQGNSA. The CDR3 has 14 residues.

V usage is TRBV12-3 or TRBV12-4 and J usage is TRBJ1-4; D is perhaps TRBD1 (5 bases). CDR3 size: 15 residues. V lost 6 bases, J lost 4 bases, and 15 bases lay in between. CDR3 coding DNA: TGTGCCAGCAGCCCTTCAGGGAGGAATAATGAAAAACTGTTTTTT. As protein: CASSPSGRNNEKLFF.

The table lists this clonotype with a few counts. V and J are TRBV12-3 or TRBV12-4 and TRBJ2-3, with 10 bases matching TRBD2. CDR3 length: 16 amino acids. V lost 5 bases to trimming and J lost 2 bases; unmatched junction nucleotides: 7. The CDR3 DNA is TGTGCCAGCAGTATCAGCGGGAGGGCACTCACAGATACGCAGTATTTT. Its protein product is CASSISGRALTDTQYF.

Here the CDR3 reads CSEEGGSTDTQYF. The CDR3 bases are TGCAGTGAGGAAGGCGGGAGCACAGATACGCAGTATTTT. The chain uses TRBV20-1 and TRBJ2-3; TRBD2 might be the D (5 bases). Looked up from germline, CDR1 is DFQATT and CDR2 is SNEGSKA (reference sequence). Trimming removed 7 bases at V and 0 bases at J, with 11 bases between. The CDR3 has 13 amino acids.

The chain has TRBV12-3 or TRBV12-4 and TRBJ1-2; weak D call: TRBD1 (6 bases). The CDR3 extends over 14 amino acids. Trimming stripped 5 bases from V and 5 bases from J, with 15 bases between. The DNA for the CDR3 is TGTGCCAGCAGTCGACAGGCGGGAACATATGGCTACACCTTC. Translation: CASSRQAGTYGYTF.

The chain carries TRBV7-3 and TRBJ2-1, with D perhaps matching TRBD1 or TRBD2 (5 bases each). The V end lost 5 bases, the J end lost 10 bases, and 15 bases lay between the germline ends. The germline V gene encodes CDR1 SGHTA and CDR2 FQGTGA. This CDR3 is 13 amino acids long. CDR3 sequence: CASSAEGPTEQFF. CDR3 sequence (DNA): TGTGCCAGCAGCGCTGAGGGGCCTACCGAGCAGTTCTTC.